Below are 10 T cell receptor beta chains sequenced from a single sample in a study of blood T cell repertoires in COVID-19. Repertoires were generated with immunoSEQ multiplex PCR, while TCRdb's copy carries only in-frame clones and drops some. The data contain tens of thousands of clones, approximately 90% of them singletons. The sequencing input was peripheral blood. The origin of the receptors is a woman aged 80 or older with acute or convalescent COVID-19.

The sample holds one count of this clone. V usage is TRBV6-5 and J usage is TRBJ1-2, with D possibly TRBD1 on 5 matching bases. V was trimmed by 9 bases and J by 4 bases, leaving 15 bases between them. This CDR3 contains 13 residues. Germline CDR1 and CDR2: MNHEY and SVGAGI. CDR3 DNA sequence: TGTGCCAGTCGGGGGACCGTGGTCTATGGCTACACCTTC. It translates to CASRGTVVYGYTF.

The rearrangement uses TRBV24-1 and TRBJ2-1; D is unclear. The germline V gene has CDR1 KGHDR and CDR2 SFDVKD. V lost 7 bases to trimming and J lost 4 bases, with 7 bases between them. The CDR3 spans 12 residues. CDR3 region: CATRHRYNEQFF. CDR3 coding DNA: TGTGCCACCAGGCACAGATACAATGAGCAGTTCTTC.

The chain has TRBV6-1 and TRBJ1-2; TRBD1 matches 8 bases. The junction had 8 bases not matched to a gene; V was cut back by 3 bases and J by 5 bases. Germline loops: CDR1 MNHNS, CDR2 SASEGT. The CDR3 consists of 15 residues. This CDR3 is CASSEGQGAGYGYTF. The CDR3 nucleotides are TGTGCCAGCAGTGAGGGGCAGGGGGCCGGGTATGGCTACACCTTC.

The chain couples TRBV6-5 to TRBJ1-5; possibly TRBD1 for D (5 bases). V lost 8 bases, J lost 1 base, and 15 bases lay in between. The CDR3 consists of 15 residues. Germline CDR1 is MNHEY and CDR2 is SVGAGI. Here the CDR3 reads CASGRAGLSNQPQHF. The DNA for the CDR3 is TGTGCCAGCGGCAGGGCAGGGTTAAGCAATCAGCCCCAGCATTTT.

In DNA, the CDR3 is TGTGCCAGCTCACCGACCGGGACAGGGAGCTCTGGGGCCAACGTCCTGACTTTC. Translated: CASSPTGTGSSGANVLTF. The J gene is TRBJ2-6, the V gene TRBV18; the match to TRBD1 covers 9 bases. CDR3 length: 18 amino acids. The V gene's germline CDR1 is KGHSH and CDR2 LQKENI. V gave up 3 bases and J gave up 0 bases; unmatched junction bases: 6. The full variable domain, its missing parts supplied by reference TRBV18 and TRBJ2-6, is NAGVMQNPRHLVRRRGQEARLRCSPMKGHSHVYWYRQLPEEGLKFMVYLQKENIIDESGMPKERFSAEFPKEGPSILRIQQVVRGDSAAYFCASSPTGTGSSGANVLTFGAGSRLTVL.

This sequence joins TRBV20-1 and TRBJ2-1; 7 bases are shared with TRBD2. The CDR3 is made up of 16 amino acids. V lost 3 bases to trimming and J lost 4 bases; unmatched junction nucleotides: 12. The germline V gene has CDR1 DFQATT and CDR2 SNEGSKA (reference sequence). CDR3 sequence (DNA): TGCAGTGCTAGTAATTCGGGGGGACGGATATACAATGAGCAGTTCTTC. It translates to CSASNSGGRIYNEQFF.

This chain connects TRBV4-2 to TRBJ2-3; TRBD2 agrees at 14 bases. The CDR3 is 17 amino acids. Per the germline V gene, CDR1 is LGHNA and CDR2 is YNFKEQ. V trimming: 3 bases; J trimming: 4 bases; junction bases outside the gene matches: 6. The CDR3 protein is CASSQGTSGRGADTQYF. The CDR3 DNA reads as TGTGCCAGCAGCCAGGGGACTAGCGGGAGAGGGGCAGATACGCAGTATTTT.

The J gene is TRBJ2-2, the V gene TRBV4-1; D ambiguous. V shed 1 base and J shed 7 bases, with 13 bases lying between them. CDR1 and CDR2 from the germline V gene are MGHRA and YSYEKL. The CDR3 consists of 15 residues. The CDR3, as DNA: TGCGCCAGCAGCCAAGTCCCCGGGTACGGCGGGGAGCTGTTTTTT. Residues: CASSQVPGYGGELFF.

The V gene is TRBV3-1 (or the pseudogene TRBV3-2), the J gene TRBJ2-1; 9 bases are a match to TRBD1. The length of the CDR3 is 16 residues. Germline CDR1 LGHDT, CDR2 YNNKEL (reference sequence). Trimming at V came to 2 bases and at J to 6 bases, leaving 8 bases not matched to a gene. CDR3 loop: CASSQRTGVRVNEQFF. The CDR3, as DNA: TGTGCCAGCAGCCAACGGACAGGGGTAAGGGTCAATGAGCAGTTCTTC.

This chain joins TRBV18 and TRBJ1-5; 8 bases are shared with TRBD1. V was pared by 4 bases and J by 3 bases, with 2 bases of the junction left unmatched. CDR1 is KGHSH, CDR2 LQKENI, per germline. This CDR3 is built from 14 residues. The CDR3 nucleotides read TGTGCCAGCTCACAGCAGGGGGCCAATCAGCCCCAGCATTTT. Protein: CASSQQGANQPQHF.